This T cell receptor (beta chain) was obtained from a study of memory CD4+ T cells and cytomegalovirus serostatus. Study findings and constraints: CD4+ memory repertoires contained about two fifths of the 164 reported CMV TCRbeta sequences.

The length of the CDR3 is 13 residues. CDR1 is SGDLS and CDR2 is YYNGEE in the germline V gene. Germline trimming cut 6 bases from V and 1 base from J; bases unmatched to any gene: 1. Per the authors' pipeline: After removing out-of-frame reads, around 2,100,000 distinct TCRbeta sequences remained. The method was immunoSEQ multiplex PCR; TCRdb's version includes in-frame clones alone and lacks a portion of them. The V and J calls and clone size come from that table; D and trimming were worked out from the DNA. The sample lists about 92,000 clones; 75% to 85% were seen once. On this clone itself: The antigen is not known.

Single viable CD3+CD4+CD8-CD45RO+ cells were sorted as the memory CD4+ T cells. Sequencing was performed on memory CD4+ T cells from blood. This chain links TRBV9 with TRBJ2-3; TRBD2 aligns across 8 bases. This TCR came from an adult in good health and CMV-seropositive. CDR3 region: CASNGRGTDTQYF. For the CDR3, the DNA is TGTGCCAGCAACGGGAGGGGCACAGATACGCAGTATTTT.